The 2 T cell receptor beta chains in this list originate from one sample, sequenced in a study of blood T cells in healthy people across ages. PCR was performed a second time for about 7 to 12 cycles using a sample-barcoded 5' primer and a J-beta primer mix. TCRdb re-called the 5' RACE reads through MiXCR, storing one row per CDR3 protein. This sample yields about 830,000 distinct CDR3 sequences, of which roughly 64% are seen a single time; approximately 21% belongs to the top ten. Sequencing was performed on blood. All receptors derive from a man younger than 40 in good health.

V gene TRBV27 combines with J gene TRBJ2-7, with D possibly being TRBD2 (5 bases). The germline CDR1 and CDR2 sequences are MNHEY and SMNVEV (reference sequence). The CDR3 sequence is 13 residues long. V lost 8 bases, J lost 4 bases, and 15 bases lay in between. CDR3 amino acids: CASHPGNSYEQYF. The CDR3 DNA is TGTGCCAGCCATCCCGGGAACTCTTACGAGCAGTACTTC.

This CDR3 is CSVEGLAGVRADTQYF. As DNA, the CDR3 is TGCAGCGTTGAGGGTCTAGCCGGGGTTAGAGCAGATACGCAGTATTTT. The genes are TRBV29-1 and TRBJ2-3; a weak D match, TRBD2 (5 bases). The CDR3 has 16 amino acids. Germline lookup yields CDR1 SQVTM and CDR2 ANQGSEA. V was shortened by 3 bases and J by 4 bases, with 20 bases between the two germline ends.